This T cell receptor (beta chain) was sequenced for a study of CD8 T cells in Susac syndrome (dated by TCRdb to the late 2010s). The study in broad terms: Whether CD8+ T cell activation and differentiation in Susac syndrome was antigen driven was tested using repertoire sequencing. Study-wide findings and limitations: The TCR sequencing and HLA analysis was acknowledged to have included a relatively small number of individuals.

RNA was extracted using the RNeasy kit, and about 0.45 to 1 microgram was reverse transcribed with random hexamers. TCR beta CDR3 regions were amplified with the immunoSEQ multiplex PCR assay covering 54 Vbeta and 13 Jbeta segments. Bias from PCR amplification was corrected by using a synthetic template baseline for primer optimization and for computational correction. The authors' pipeline ran thus. Only productive sequences were kept, with reads annotated to V, D and J genes according to IMGT and analyzed in immunoSEQ Analyzer. Clonality was computed as one minus Shannon entropy normalized by log2 of the number of productive unique sequences. Public and private clones were assessed among the 100 most prevalent clones of each patient and control. A clone was defined as Susac-specific if it was absent from the healthy and MS cohorts, from around 960 published viral clones and from other ImmuneACCESS disease sequences. The raw public data were reprocessed by TCRdb itself: fastp quality trimming at Q25, MiXCR clonotype calling, in-frame beta chains only. Each record represents a unique CDR3 protein, reported with the most common genes and DNA among its rows. The V and J calls follow TCRdb's processing rather than the paper's. A total of some 200,000 distinct CDR3 sequences appear in this sample, roughly 94% of them only once. Of the sample, around 0.11% falls within the top ten clones.

The germline V gene sets CDR1 to SGHDN and CDR2 to FVKESK. Inclusive of the bounding cysteine and phenylalanine, the CDR3 is 16 residues long. Only the CDR3 part of the read is kept: 48 bases, read in frame from the first base. V is trimmed back by 1 base and J by 4 bases, and the junction contains 6 bases that no gene match accounts for. On this clonotype itself: Its antigen remains unidentified. Base quality data are lacking; no much larger clone is found one base away.

High-throughput TCR beta sequencing profiled peripheral blood CD8+ and CD4+ T cells from healthy donors, Susac syndrome patients and multiple sclerosis patients. Healthy donors were included as age- and sex-matched controls. Bulk CD8+ and CD4+ T cells were purified by magnetic negative isolation, whereas CD8+ TEMRA cells were enriched by FACS. Blood was collected in EDTA tubes and processed within 24 hours, with PBMCs isolated through density gradient centrifugation. PBMCs destined for TCR sequencing were cryopreserved in liquid nitrogen and later thawed in a 37 °C water bath. The sorted or isolated CD4+, CD8+ and CD8+ TEMRA cells reached a purity of at least 90%.

The origin of this receptor is a human donor in good health. Recombination linked TRBV14 to TRBJ1-2, and 10 bases in between align with TRBD1. Sequencing input: CD4+ T cells from PBMCs. CDR3 loop: CASSQVTGQGSYGYTF. Here is the DNA: TGTGCCAGCAGCCAAGTAACGGGACAGGGGTCCTATGGCTACACCTTC.